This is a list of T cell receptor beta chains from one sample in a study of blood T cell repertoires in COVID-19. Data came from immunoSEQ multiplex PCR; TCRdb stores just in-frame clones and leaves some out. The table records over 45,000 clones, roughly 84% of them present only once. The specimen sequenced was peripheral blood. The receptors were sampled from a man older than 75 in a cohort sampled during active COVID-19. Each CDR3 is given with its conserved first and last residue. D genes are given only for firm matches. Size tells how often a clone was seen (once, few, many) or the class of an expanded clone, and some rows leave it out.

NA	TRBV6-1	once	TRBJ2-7	TGTGCCAGCAGTGATGCTCTAGACAGAACCCCCTACGAGCAGTACTTC	CASSDALDRTPYEQYF
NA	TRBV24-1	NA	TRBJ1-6	TGTGCCACCAGTGATCTGGACAGCTCCTATAATTCACCCCTCCACTTT	CATSDLDSSYNSPLHF
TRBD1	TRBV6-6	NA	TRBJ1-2	TGTGCCAGCAGCCGGGGACAGACCGCTAACTATGGCTACACCTTC	CASSRGQTANYGYTF
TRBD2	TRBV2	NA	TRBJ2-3	TGTGCCAGCGGACTAGCGGCCCGCACAGATACGCAGTATTTT	CASGLAARTDTQYF
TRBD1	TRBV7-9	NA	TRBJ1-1	TGTGCCAGCAGCACTACGGGACAGGGCGTAGGGGGGGTGAGCACTGAAGCTTTCTTT	CASSTTGQGVGGVSTEAFF
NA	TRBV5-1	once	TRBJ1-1	TGCGCCAGCAGTCCCGACAGAGTGAACACTGAAGCTTTCTTT	CASSPDRVNTEAFF
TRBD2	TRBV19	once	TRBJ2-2	TGTGCCAGTAGTACCGGACTAGCGGGAGGTTTCACCGGGGAGCTGTTTTTT	CASSTGLAGGFTGELFF
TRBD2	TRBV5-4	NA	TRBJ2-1	TGTGCCAGCAGCTTGCCTCCGGGACTAGCGGGAGGAAAGAATGAGCAGTTCTTC	CASSLPPGLAGGKNEQFF
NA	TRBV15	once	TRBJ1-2	TGTGCCACCGCGGGGCAGCCATTGCGTGGCTACACCTTC	CATAGQPLRGYTF
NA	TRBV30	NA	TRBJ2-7	TGTGCCTGGGCCGCGTGGGGGGGCGACGAGCAGTACTTC	CAWAAWGGDEQYF
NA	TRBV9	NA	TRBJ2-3	TGTGCCAGCAGCGCATTACCGGGACTGGCTACAGATACGCAGTATTTT	CASSALPGLATDTQYF
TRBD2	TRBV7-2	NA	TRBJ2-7	TGTGCCAGCAGCTTGACTAGCGGGGTTGAGCAGTACTTC	CASSLTSGVEQYF
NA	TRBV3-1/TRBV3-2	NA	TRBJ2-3	TGTGCCAGCAGCCAAGCGGGCACAGATACGCAGTATTTT	CASSQAGTDTQYF
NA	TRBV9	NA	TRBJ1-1	TGTGCCAGCAGCAACGATCCAGGCCGGACTGAAGCTTTCTTT	CASSNDPGRTEAFF
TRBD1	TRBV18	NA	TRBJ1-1	TGTGCCAGCTCACCCCGGGACAGGAACACTGAAGCTTTCTTT	CASSPRDRNTEAFF
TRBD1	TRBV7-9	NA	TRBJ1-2	TGTGCCAGCAGCTCGGGACAGGATAATGGCTACACCTTC	CASSSGQDNGYTF
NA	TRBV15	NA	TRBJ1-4	TGTGCCACCAGCAGGGACACCCCAAAAGGGAATGAAAAACTGTTTTTT	CATSRDTPKGNEKLFF
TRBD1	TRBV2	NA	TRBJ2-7	TGTGCCAGCACCCAGACAGGGCCTCCCTACGAGCAGTACTTC	CASTQTGPPYEQYF
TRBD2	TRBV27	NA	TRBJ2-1	TGTGCCAGCAGTTTGGGGCTAGCGGGTTTCAATGAGCAGTTCTTC	CASSLGLAGFNEQFF
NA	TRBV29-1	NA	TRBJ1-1	TGCAGCGTTGTAGACACTGGAACCGCGGGTGAAGCTTTCTTT	CSVVDTGTAGEAFF
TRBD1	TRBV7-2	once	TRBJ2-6	TGTGCCAGCAACTTCCGGGACAGGGGCTCTGGGGCCAACGTCCTGACTTTC	CASNFRDRGSGANVLTF
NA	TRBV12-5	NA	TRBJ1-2	TGTGCTAGTGGTCCACCTTGGCAGGGCGGTCGTGGCTACACCTTC	CASGPPWQGGRGYTF
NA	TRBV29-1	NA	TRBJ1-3	TGCAGCGTTGATGGGGGGGCGCGCACTGGAAACACCATATATTTT	CSVDGGARTGNTIYF
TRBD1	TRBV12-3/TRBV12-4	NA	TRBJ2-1	TGTGCCAGCAGCGGGACAGGGGTGAATGAGCAGTTCTTC	CASSGTGVNEQFF
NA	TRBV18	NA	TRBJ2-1	TGTGCCAGCTCAGCGGCGTCCTCCTACAATGAGCAGTTCTTC	CASSAASSYNEQFF
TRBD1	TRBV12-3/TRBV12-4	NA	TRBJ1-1	TGTGCCAGCAGTTTAGGGGACAGTCGGGCTTTCTTT	CASSLGDSRAFF
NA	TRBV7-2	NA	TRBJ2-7	TGTGCCAGCAGCTTAGAGGCGGGATACGAGCAGTACTTC	CASSLEAGYEQYF
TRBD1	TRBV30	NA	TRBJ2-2	TGTGCCTGGAACAGGGGAAGGGGCACCGGGGAGCTGTTTTTT	CAWNRGRGTGELFF
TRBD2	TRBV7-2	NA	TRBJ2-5	TGTGCCAGCAGTCCTTATAGCGGGGGCGAGACCCAGTACTTC	CASSPYSGGETQYF
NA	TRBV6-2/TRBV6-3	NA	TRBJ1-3	TGTGCCAGCAGTGTCGGACACCTCTCTGGAAACACCATATATTTT	CASSVGHLSGNTIYF
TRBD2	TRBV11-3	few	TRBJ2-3	TGTGCCAGCAGCTCGGGACTAGCGGGGAGCACAGATACGCAGTATTTT	CASSSGLAGSTDTQYF
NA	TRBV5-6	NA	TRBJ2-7	TGTGCCAGCAGCTTCGGGGGTCCCTACGAGCAGTACTTC	CASSFGGPYEQYF
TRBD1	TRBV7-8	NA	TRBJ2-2	TGTGCCAGCAGCAGTCCGACAGGGGAGGTCGGGGAGCTGTTTTTT	CASSSPTGEVGELFF
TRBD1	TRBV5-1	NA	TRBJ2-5	TGCGCCAGCAGTTGGGGACAGGGGATGGAGACCCAGTACTTC	CASSWGQGMETQYF
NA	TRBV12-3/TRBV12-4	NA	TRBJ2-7	TGTGCCAGCAGCCGAGACTGGAACTACGAGCAGTACTTC	CASSRDWNYEQYF
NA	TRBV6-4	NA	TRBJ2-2	TGTGCCAGCAGTGACTCCGTGAACACCGGGGAGCTGTTTTTT	CASSDSVNTGELFF
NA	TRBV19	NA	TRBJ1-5	TGTGCCAGTACGATGGCGGCCTGGACGGGCAGGGTCAATCAGCCCCAGCATTTT	CASTMAAWTGRVNQPQHF
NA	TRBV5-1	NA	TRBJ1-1	TGCGCCAGCAGCTTGAACAGTAACACTGAAGCTTTCTTT	CASSLNSNTEAFF
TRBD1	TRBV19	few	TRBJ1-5	TGTGCCAGCCATAAGAGGACAGGGCTTAATCAGCCCCAGCATTTT	CASHKRTGLNQPQHF
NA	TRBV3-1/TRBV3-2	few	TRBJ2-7	TGTGCCAGCAGCCCCCGTGCGGGGGAGCAGTACTTC	CASSPRAGEQYF
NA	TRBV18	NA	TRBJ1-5	TGTGCCAGCTCACCCCTGGGCCCTAATCAGCCCCAGCATTTT	CASSPLGPNQPQHF
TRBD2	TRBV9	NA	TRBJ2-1	TGTGCCAGCAGCGTGGTTAGCGGGGGCCTCTCCTACAATGAGCAGTTCTTC	CASSVVSGGLSYNEQFF